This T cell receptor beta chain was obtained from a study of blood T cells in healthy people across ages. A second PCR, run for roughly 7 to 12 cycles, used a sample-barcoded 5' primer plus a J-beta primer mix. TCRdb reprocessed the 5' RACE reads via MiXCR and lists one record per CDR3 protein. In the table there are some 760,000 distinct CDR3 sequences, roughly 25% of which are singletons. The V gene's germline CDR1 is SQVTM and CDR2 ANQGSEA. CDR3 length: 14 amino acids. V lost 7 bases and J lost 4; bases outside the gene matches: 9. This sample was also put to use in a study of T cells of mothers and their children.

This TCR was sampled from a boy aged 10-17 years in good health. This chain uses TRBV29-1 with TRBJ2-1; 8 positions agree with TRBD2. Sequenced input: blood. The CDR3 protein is CSGAMRLAYNEQFF. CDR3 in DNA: TGCAGCGGCGCCATGAGACTAGCGTACAATGAGCAGTTCTTC.